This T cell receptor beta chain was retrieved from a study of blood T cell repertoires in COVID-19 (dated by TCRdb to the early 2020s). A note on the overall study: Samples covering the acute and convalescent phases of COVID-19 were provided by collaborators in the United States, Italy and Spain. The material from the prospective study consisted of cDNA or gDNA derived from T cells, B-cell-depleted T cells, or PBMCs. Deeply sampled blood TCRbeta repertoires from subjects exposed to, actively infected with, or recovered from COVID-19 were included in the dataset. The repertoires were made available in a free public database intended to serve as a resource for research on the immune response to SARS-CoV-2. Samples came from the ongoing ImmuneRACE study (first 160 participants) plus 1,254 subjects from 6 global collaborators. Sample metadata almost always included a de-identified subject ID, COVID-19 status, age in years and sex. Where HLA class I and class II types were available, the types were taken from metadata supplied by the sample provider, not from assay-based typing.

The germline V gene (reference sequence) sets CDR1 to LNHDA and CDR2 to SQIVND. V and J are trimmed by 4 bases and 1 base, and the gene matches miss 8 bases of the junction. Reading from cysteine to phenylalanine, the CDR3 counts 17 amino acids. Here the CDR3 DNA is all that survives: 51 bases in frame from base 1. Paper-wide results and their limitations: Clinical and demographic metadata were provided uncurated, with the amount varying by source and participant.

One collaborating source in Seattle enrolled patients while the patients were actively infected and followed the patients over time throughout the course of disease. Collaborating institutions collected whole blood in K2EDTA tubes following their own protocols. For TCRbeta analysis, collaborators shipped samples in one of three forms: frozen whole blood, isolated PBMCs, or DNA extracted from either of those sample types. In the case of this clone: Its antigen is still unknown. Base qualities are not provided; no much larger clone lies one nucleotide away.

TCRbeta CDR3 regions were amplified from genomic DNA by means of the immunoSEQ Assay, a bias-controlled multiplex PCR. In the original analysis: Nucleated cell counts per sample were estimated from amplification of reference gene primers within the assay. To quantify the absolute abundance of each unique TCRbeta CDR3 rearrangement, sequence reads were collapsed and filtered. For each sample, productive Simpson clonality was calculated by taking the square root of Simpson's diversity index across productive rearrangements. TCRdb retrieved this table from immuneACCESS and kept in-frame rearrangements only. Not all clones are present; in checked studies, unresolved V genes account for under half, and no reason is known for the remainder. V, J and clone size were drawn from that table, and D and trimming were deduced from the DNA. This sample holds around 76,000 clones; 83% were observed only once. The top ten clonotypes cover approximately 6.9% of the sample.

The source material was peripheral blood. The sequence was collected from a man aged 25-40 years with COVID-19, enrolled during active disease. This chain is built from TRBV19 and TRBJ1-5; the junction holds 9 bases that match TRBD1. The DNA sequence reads TGTGCCAGTAGTACCGGGACAGGGTTGATCAGCAATCAGCCCCAGCATTTT. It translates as CASSTGTGLISNQPQHF.